These 4 T cell receptor beta chains were sequenced from one sample in a study of blood T cell repertoires in COVID-19. Libraries were prepared by immunoSEQ multiplex PCR; TCRdb keeps only in-frame clonotypes and omits some of them. The sample has 210,000 or so clones, roughly 80% seen once. Sequencing input: peripheral blood. Source of these receptors: a woman of 80 years or more with COVID-19, enrolled during active disease.

The genes are TRBV5-1 and TRBJ2-1; TRBD2 is a possible D gene (6 bases). Germline CDR1 and CDR2: SGHRS and YFSETQ. This CDR3 region has 13 residues. Trimming left V 0 bases short and J 8 bases short, with 9 bases between. Written as DNA, the CDR3 is TGCGCCAGCAGCTTGGGCGGGGTCGATGAGCAGTTCTTC. This encodes CASSLGGVDEQFF.

This clone has a single count. The gene calls are TRBV7-8 and TRBJ1-4; TRBD1 matches at 7 bases. V trimming: 5 bases; J trimming: 10 bases; junction bases outside the gene matches: 13. Germline V gene lookup returns CDR1 SGHVS and CDR2 FQNEAQ. This CDR3 region has 15 residues. Written as DNA, the CDR3 is TGTGCCAGCAGCGATCAAGGACAGGTGACCGTAAAACTGTTTTTT. Protein sequence: CASSDQGQVTVKLFF.

V gene TRBV13 combines with J gene TRBJ1-1; D possibly corresponds to TRBD1 (5 bases). Trimming removed 0 bases from V and 1 base from J, with 15 bases in between. This CDR3 region has 17 residues. From germline, CDR1 is PRHDT and CDR2 FYEKMQ (reference sequence). The CDR3 spells CASSLGALGRQNTEAFF. In DNA form, the CDR3 reads TGTGCCAGCAGCTTAGGCGCCTTGGGGCGGCAGAACACTGAAGCTTTCTTT.

The chain uses TRBV7-3 and TRBJ2-3; 8 nucleotides line up with TRBD1. CDR3 length: 14 amino acids. Germline V lookup: CDR1 SGHTA, CDR2 FQGTGA. The ends lost 3 bases at V and 3 bases at J; junction bases unmatched: 2. CDR3 protein: CASSLTGVTDTQYF. The CDR3 nucleotides are TGTGCCAGCAGCTTGACAGGGGTTACAGATACGCAGTATTTT.